The sequence of this TCR beta chain was determined in a study of Graves' ophthalmopathy and Graves' hyperthyroidism. Study-wide context: Ophthalmopathy absent within 18 months of follow-up marked hyperthyroidism as stable.

The CDR3 spans 16 residues. Germline V gene sequence: CDR1 MGHDK, CDR2 SYGVNS. Unmatched junction bases numbered 5, after V lost 6 bases and J lost 2 bases. A word on this clonotype: The antigen remains unidentified.

Amplification of the TCR beta CDR3 regions used RNA transcripts (as template). HTBI primers were used in a first-round RT-PCR, which preceded a second-round multiplex PCR. Each CDR3 protein gets one entry after TCRdb re-called the multiplex PCR reads with MiXCR. The sample has 900,000 to 1,200,000 distinct CDR3 sequences; approximately 35% are singletons. Study-wide results and caveats: Blood contained most expanded thyroid clonotypes exceeding 0.001 frequency.

If patients had other autoimmune diseases, uncontrolled infections, pregnancy or lactation, they were excluded. Symptoms, serum thyroxine and TRAb, thyroid ultrasound, and orbital computed tomography formed the diagnostic basis. Material: peripheral blood or thyroid tissue (not recorded which). The rearrangement links TRBV25-1 to TRBJ2-5, with 14 positions matching TRBD2. The TCR sequence derives from an adult man with Graves' hyperthyroidism. Here the CDR3 DNA reads TGTGCCAGCAGCACGACTAGCGGGGGGGTACAAGAGACCCAGTACTTC. It specifies CASSTTSGGVQETQYF.